The clone carrying this T cell receptor beta chain occurred once. The antigen is unknown. The assay was immunoSEQ multiplex PCR, and TCRdb's table has in-frame clones only and misses some. The repertoire holds 20,000 to 25,000 clones, around 90% seen once, with 1.4% in the top ten. The regulatory T cell sort gate was CD4+CD25hiCD127low/negative. The data stem from a study of B cell selection in AIRE deficiency. Study results and caveats: About 30% of healthy-shared Treg TCRbeta sequences appeared in patient Tconv cells. Only TCRbeta was sequenced; more than 35% of shared healthy Treg sequences appeared in Tconv. Of approximately 3,700 shared Treg TCRbeta sequences, 30% to 40% were healthy-only, approximately 9% patient-only. Shorter CDR3s marked shared Treg sequences, biased toward few non-templated insertions.

What was sequenced was CD4+CD25+ Tregs sorted from PBMCs. This receptor was taken from a human donor in good health.

CDR3 nucleotide sequence: TGTGCCATCAGTGGGGGGATCTCCTACAATGAGCAGTTCTTC. This encodes CAISGGISYNEQFF. The chain combines TRBV10-3 with TRBJ2-1; D possibly matches TRBD1 or TRBD2 (5 bases each). Trimming removed 4 bases at V and 0 bases at J, with 7 bases between. This CDR3 comprises 14 residues. CDR1 is ENHRY and CDR2 is SYGVKD in the germline V gene.